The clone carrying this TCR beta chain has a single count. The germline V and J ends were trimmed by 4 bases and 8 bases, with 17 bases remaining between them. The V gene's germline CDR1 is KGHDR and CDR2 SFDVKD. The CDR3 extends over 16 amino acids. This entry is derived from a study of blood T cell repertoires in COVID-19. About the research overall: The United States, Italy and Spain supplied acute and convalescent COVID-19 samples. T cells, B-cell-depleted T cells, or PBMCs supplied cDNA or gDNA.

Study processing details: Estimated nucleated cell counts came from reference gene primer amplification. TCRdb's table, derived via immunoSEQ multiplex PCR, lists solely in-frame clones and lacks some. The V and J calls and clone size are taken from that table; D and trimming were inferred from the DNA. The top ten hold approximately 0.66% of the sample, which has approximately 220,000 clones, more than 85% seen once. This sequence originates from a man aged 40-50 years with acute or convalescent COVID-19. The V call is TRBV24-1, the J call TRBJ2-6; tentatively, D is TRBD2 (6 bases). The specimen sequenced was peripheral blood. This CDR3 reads CATSESLGGRTNVLTF. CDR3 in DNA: TGTGCCACCAGTGAATCGCTCGGGGGTCGGACCAACGTCCTGACTTTC.